These 22 T cell receptor beta chains were all obtained from the same sample, sequenced in a study of human T cells and chemical hapten exposure. Noted time point: pre-sensitization, week 0. Noted treatment: therapeutic diphenylcyclopropenone sensitization with weekly scalp DPC. In TCRdb, the RACE reads were re-called with MiXCR into one record per CDR3 protein. The table records approximately 60,000 distinct CDR3 sequences, more than 7.5% of them present only once. Material: whole blood, obtained in connection with sensitization to the hapten diphenylcyclopropenone (DPC). The receptors originated from a man aged 35 to 55 with alopecia areata. Some clones in this sample may be carry-over from other donors' samples.

The table lists this clonotype with many counts. This chain links TRBV10-3 with TRBJ2-3, with 9 bases lining up with TRBD2. Losses at the gene ends were 8 bases for V and 5 bases for J; bases not matched to a gene: 11. The CDR3 runs 15 residues. CDR1 is ENHRY, CDR2 SYGVKD, per germline. The CDR3 nucleotides read TGTGCCATCGGCGGGCGGGAGGGCCTTGGAGATACGCAGTATTTT. The encoded protein is CAIGGREGLGDTQYF.

This clonotype was picked up many times. The V gene is TRBV7-6, the J gene TRBJ2-2, with D perhaps TRBD1 (6 bases). The germline V and J ends were trimmed by 6 bases and 6 bases, with 8 bases remaining between them. The CDR3 is 12 amino acids. Germline CDR1 is SGHVS and CDR2 is FNYEAQ. The chain's CDR3 is CASSRGSGELFF. In nucleotides, the CDR3 is TGTGCCAGCAGTAGGGGGTCCGGGGAGCTGTTTTTT.

The chain combines TRBV28 with TRBJ2-3; D remains ambiguous. The ends were cut back, 1 base at V and 0 bases at J, with 8 bases in the middle. CDR1 and CDR2 (germline): MDHEN, SYDVKM. The CDR3 runs 15 residues. The CDR3 nucleotides are TGTGCCAGCAGTTTATTAGCCCTTAGCACAGATACGCAGTATTTT. It translates to CASSLLALSTDTQYF.

In this sample, this clonotype turned up a few times. J is TRBJ1-1 and V is TRBV28; TRBD1 aligns across 8 bases. The CDR3 has 13 residues. Germline-derived CDR1 and CDR2 are MDHEN and SYDVKM. V shed 4 bases, J shed 10 bases, and the junction held 8 bases outside the gene matches. The CDR3 bases are TGTGCCAGCAGTTCAGGGGGCGCCTTGGGAGCTTTCTTT. It yields the protein CASSSGGALGAFF.

This clonotype was counted between two and nine times. The rearrangement links TRBV20-1 to TRBJ1-2; D is unclear. With 1 base removed from V and 4 bases from J, the gap between germline ends came to 13 bases. The CDR3 totals 14 residues. Germline V gene data show CDR1 as DFQATT and CDR2 as SNEGSKA (reference sequence). In DNA form, the CDR3 reads TGCAGTGCTAGAGGTCACACCCGGGCCTATGGCTACACCTTC. Its protein is CSARGHTRAYGYTF.

This clonotype appeared a single time. The chain joins TRBV28 to TRBJ2-7, with 9 bases identical to TRBD2. There are 15 residues in the CDR3. J lost 2 bases, V lost 6 bases, and 8 bases had no gene match. CDR1 and CDR2 from the germline V gene are MDHEN and SYDVKM. In nucleotides, the CDR3 is TGTGCCAGCAGCCCGCTAGCGGGAAGGCCCTACGAGCAGTACTTC. This encodes CASSPLAGRPYEQYF.

This clonotype was observed at least ten times. The V call is TRBV11-2, the J call TRBJ2-6, with 7 positions matching TRBD1. CDR3 length equals 19 residues. The junction had 17 bases not matched to a gene; V was cut back by 5 bases and J by 4 bases. CDR1 and CDR2 (germline): SGHAT, FQNNGV. The CDR3 here is CASSPPSGTAGWGANVLTF. In nucleotides, the CDR3 is TGTGCCAGCAGCCCCCCCTCCGGGACAGCCGGGTGGGGGGCCAACGTCCTGACTTTC.

CDR3 DNA: TGCGCCAGCAGCTTAAGGGGGGTCGAGACAGATACGCAGTATTTT. Its translation: CASSLRGVETDTQYF. This sequence joins TRBV5-1 and TRBJ2-3; D might be TRBD1 or TRBD2, each matching 6 bases. Germline loops: CDR1 SGHRS, CDR2 YFSETQ. The CDR3 contains 15 residues. Trimming removed 2 bases from V and 3 bases from J, with 13 bases in between.

A few counts support this clonotype. The rearrangement links TRBV7-2 to TRBJ2-7, with 12 bases matching TRBD1. The CDR3 contains 15 residues. CDR1 is SGHTA and CDR2 is FQGNSA in the germline V gene. With 3 bases clipped from V and 6 bases from J, the junction kept 6 bases outside the gene matches. The CDR3 protein is CASSLSGQGAIEQYF. The CDR3 region has the DNA TGTGCCAGCAGCTTGTCGGGACAGGGGGCGATCGAGCAGTACTTC.

This clonotype was picked up many times. The V and J genes are TRBV7-9 and TRBJ2-2; the D call may be TRBD1 or TRBD2 (6 bases each). The germline V gene has CDR1 SEHNR and CDR2 FQNEAQ (reference sequence). The CDR3 is made up of 13 amino acids. V was shortened by 8 bases and J by 3 bases, with 10 bases between the two germline ends. CDR3 DNA: TGTGCCAGCCGAGGGGGGCACACCGGGGAGCTGTTTTTT. Encoded protein: CASRGGHTGELFF.

The V call is TRBV29-1, the J call TRBJ2-3; the match to TRBD2 covers 10 bases. In germline, CDR1 is SQVTM, CDR2 ANQGSEA. The CDR3 runs to 13 residues. V trimming: 7 bases; J trimming: 3 bases; junction bases outside the gene matches: 4. CDR3: CSATSGKTDTQYF. The CDR3 DNA sequence: TGCAGCGCAACTAGCGGGAAGACAGATACGCAGTATTTT.

This clonotype was detected many times. The chain couples TRBV5-1 to TRBJ2-7; D uncertain. Trimming stripped 2 bases from V and 3 bases from J, with 12 bases between. CDR1 SGHRS and CDR2 YFSETQ come from the germline V gene. This CDR3 has 14 amino acids. Here the CDR3 reads CASSLGSEFYEQYF. CDR3 sequence (DNA): TGCGCCAGCAGCTTAGGAAGCGAATTCTACGAGCAGTACTTC.

This clonotype was counted between two and nine times. The V and J genes are TRBV25-1 and TRBJ2-7; D perhaps matches TRBD1 (6 bases). Trimming left V 6 bases short and J 2 bases short, with 11 bases between. This CDR3 region has 13 residues. Germline CDR1 is MGHDK and CDR2 is SYGVNS. The CDR3 here is CASSRGSPYEQYF. Written as DNA, the CDR3 is TGTGCCAGCAGCAGGGGCAGTCCCTACGAGCAGTACTTC.

The gene calls are TRBV7-9 and TRBJ1-1, with a possible D match to TRBD1 (6 bases). Germline values: CDR1 SEHNR, CDR2 FQNEAQ (reference sequence). V was shortened by 3 bases and J by 3 bases, with 17 bases between the two germline ends. The CDR3 loop spans 16 amino acids. The CDR3 DNA is TGTGCCAGCAGCTTCTCTCAGGGGCTCCCCGACACTGAAGCTTTCTTT. Encoded protein: CASSFSQGLPDTEAFF.

This chain connects TRBV5-4 to TRBJ2-1; 7 nucleotides line up with TRBD2. V lost 5 bases, J lost 3 bases, and 14 bases stayed unmatched. This CDR3 region has 17 residues. CDR1 and CDR2 from the germline V gene are SGHNT and YYREEE (reference sequence). The CDR3 region has the DNA TGTGCCAGCAGTTCACCCCGGGGAGGGGCCATCTACAATGAGCAGTTCTTC. It encodes CASSSPRGGAIYNEQFF.

Regarding this clonotype: Possible read error: a much larger clone is one base away. The chain carries TRBV6-1 and TRBJ1-1; no clear D gene. The CDR3 runs 14 residues. CDR1 MNHNS and CDR2 SASEGT come from the germline V gene. CDR3 coding DNA: TGTGCCAGCGGTGAGTTTGTACAGCCTCCTGAAGCTTTCTTT. This gives the protein CASGEFVQPPEAFF.

In this sample, this clonotype turned up a few times. The chain has TRBV3-1 and TRBJ2-7; 8 nucleotides align to TRBD1. Germline V gives CDR1 LGHDT, CDR2 YNNKEL (reference sequence). V dropped 5 bases and J dropped 1; count of bases not matched to a gene: 13. The CDR3 extends over 17 amino acids. CDR3 protein: CASSLSLRDRRSYEQYF. In nucleotides, the CDR3 is TGTGCCAGCAGCTTATCCCTAAGGGACAGGAGATCCTACGAGCAGTACTTC.

This clonotype was counted ten times or more. The chain uses TRBV5-6 and TRBJ2-3; D is ambiguous. Germline assignment: CDR1 SGHDT and CDR2 YYEEEE. Trimming removed 5 bases from V and 5 bases from J, with 12 bases in between. The CDR3 is 13 residues long. The CDR3 loop is CASSPGYEDTQYF. Here the CDR3 DNA reads TGTGCCAGCAGTCCTGGGTACGAAGATACGCAGTATTTT.

Only a few counts were recorded for this clonotype. This chain links TRBV6-1 with TRBJ2-1; D gene uncertain. V gave up 5 bases and J gave up 9 bases, with 17 bases separating them. Germline CDR1 reads MNHNS; CDR2 reads SASEGT. CDR3 size: 14 residues. CDR3 DNA: TGTGCCAGCAGTACGGCAGTTAGTACAAGTGAGCAGTTCTTC. Translation: CASSTAVSTSEQFF.

The rearrangement links TRBV7-8 to TRBJ1-5; no firm D call. Deletions cut 1 base from V and 4 bases from J, with 5 bases between. The germline gives CDR1 SGHVS, CDR2 FQNEAQ. This CDR3 comprises 13 residues. The CDR3 DNA reads TGTGCCAGCAGCTTAGGTCAAAATCAGCCCCAGCATTTT. Translated: CASSLGQNQPQHF. The variable domain in full, completed from reference TRBV7-8 and TRBJ1-5, reads GAGVSQSPRYKVAKRGQDVALRCDPISGHVSLFWYQQALGQGPEFLTYFQNEAQLDKSGLPSDRFFAERPEGSVSTLKIQRTQQEDSAVYLCASSLGQNQPQHFGDGTRLSIL.

Only a few counts were recorded for this clonotype. The rearrangement links TRBV5-5 to TRBJ2-5; 13 bases are shared with TRBD2. Germline-derived CDR1 and CDR2 are SGHKS and YYEKEE (reference sequence). V was pared by 3 bases and J by 5 bases, with 7 bases of the junction left unmatched. The CDR3 runs to 16 residues. The CDR3 DNA is TGTGCCAGCAGCTCCACTAGCGGGAGGGCCCGGGAGACCCAGTACTTC. Protein sequence: CASSSTSGRARETQYF.

Only a few counts were recorded for this clonotype. The chain combines TRBV7-9 with TRBJ2-1; 12 nucleotides line up with TRBD2. This CDR3 region has 18 residues. Germline V lookup: CDR1 SEHNR, CDR2 FQNEAQ (reference sequence). The junction had 15 bases not matched to a gene; V was cut back by 5 bases and J by 7 bases. DNA of the CDR3: TGTGCCAGCAGCGCACCGCCGAAAGGTCTAGCGGGGGGGAATGAGCAGTTCTTC. It translates to CASSAPPKGLAGGNEQFF.